This TCR beta chain came from a study of blood T cell repertoires in COVID-19. Individuals aged roughly 18 to 95 years were recruited from roughly 23 US areas. Clinical history as reported by participants underpinned cohort assignment. In the authors' methods: Reference gene primer amplification gave nucleated cell count estimates. Some clones are missing from TCRdb's copy, which holds only in-frame ones; the method was immunoSEQ multiplex PCR. That table furnishes V, J and clone size, whereas the DNA furnished D and trimming. The sample holds about 200,000 clones, approximately 84% seen once. Sequenced: PBMCs or T cells enriched from blood (not recorded which). The sequence was collected from a man between 40 and 49 years old who had recovered from COVID-19.

CDR3: CASGPSRDRDGNYGYTF. As DNA, the CDR3 is TGTGCTAGTGGCCCGTCCCGGGACAGGGATGGCAACTATGGCTACACCTTC. The chain couples TRBV12-5 to TRBJ1-2, with 9 nucleotides matching TRBD1. Trimming removed 6 bases from V and 2 bases from J; junction bases left unmatched: 13. Germline V gene lookup returns CDR1 LGHNT and CDR2 FRNRAP. CDR3 length: 17 amino acids.